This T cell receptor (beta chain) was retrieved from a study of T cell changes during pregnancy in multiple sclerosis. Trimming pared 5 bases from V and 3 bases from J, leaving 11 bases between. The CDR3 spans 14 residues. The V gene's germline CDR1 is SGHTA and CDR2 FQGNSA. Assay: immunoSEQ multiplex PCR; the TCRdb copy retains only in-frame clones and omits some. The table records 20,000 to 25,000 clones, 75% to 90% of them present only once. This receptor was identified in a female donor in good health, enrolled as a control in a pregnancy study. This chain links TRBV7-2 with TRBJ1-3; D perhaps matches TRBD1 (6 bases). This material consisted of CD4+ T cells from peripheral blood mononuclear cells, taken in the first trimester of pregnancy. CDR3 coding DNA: TGTGCCAGCAGCCAACAGGGTAGTGGAAACACCATATATTTT. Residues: CASSQQGSGNTIYF.